A single sample gave rise to the 25 T cell receptor beta chains below, sequenced in a study of blood T cells in healthy people across ages. A J-beta primer mix and a sample-barcoded 5' primer were used in a second PCR of about 7 to 12 cycles. TCRdb used MiXCR to reprocess the 5' RACE reads, holding one entry per CDR3 protein. Of 650,000 to 900,000 distinct CDR3 sequences detected, about 62% appear once; the ten largest clones hold about a quarter. Input material: blood. These receptors originate from a young man in good health.

This clonotype turned up a few times. This rearrangement joins TRBV4-2 to TRBJ2-7; 9 bases match TRBD2. This CDR3 has 17 residues. Germline loops: CDR1 LGHNA, CDR2 YNFKEQ. V shed 0 bases, J shed 7 bases, and the junction held 13 bases outside the gene matches. The CDR3 sequence is CASSQDTARGGLGEQYF. CDR3 DNA: TGTGCCAGCAGCCAAGACACTGCGCGGGGGGGCCTAGGTGAGCAGTACTTC.

The sample holds many counts of this clonotype. A much larger clone lies a single base off, so this may be a read error. The V gene is TRBV28, the J gene TRBJ1-4; perhaps TRBD1 as D (5 bases). Germline V gives CDR1 MDHEN, CDR2 SYDVKM. This CDR3 is built from 14 residues. Trimming cost V 5 bases and J 7 bases, with 14 bases left between them. The CDR3 spells CASSGTPGSEKLFF. The CDR3 coding sequence is TGTGCCAGCAGTGGGACCCCAGGTAGTGAAAAACTGTTTTTT. Full variable domain (remainder filled in from reference TRBV28 and TRBJ1-4): DVKVTQSSRYLVKRTGEKVFLECVQDMDHENMFWYRQDPGLGLRLIYFSYDVKMKEKGDIPEGYSVSREKKERFSLILESASTNQTSMYLCASSGTPGSEKLFFGSGTQLSVL.

The rearrangement links TRBV2 to TRBJ2-4; 9 bases fit TRBD1. The J call may be faulty, since TRBJ2-7 better matches the DNA end. Looked up from germline, CDR1 is SNHLY and CDR2 is FYNNEI. The CDR3 has 19 amino acids. CDR3 residues: CASSEALHLKGTGRYEQYF. CDR3 sequence (DNA): TGTGCCAGCAGTGAAGCGCTTCATCTTAAAGGGACAGGGAGGTACGAGCAGTACTTC.

The rearrangement uses TRBV2 and TRBJ2-2; 12 bases agree with TRBD2. J was trimmed by 0 bases and V by 5 bases; bases with no gene match: 1. The CDR3 length is 16 residues. Germline-derived CDR1 and CDR2 are SNHLY and FYNNEI. Here the CDR3 reads CASSTSGGSNTGELFF. The CDR3 DNA follows: TGTGCCAGCAGTACTAGCGGGGGGTCGAACACCGGGGAGCTGTTTTTT.

This clonotype was seen just once. The chain recombines TRBV20-1 with TRBJ1-1; D possibly corresponds to TRBD1 (6 bases). The germline V gene encodes CDR1 DFQATT and CDR2 SNEGSKA (reference sequence). Trimming took off 6 bases at V and 1 base at J, with 12 bases between the two ends. The CDR3 totals 13 residues. For the CDR3, the DNA is TGCAGTGCGGGGAGGGGGAGGAACACTGAAGCTTTCTTT. The encoded protein is CSAGRGRNTEAFF.

This clonotype was picked up a small number of times. The rearrangement uses TRBV12-3 or TRBV12-4 and TRBJ2-3; possibly TRBD2 for D (7 bases). The germline V and J ends were trimmed by 2 bases and 1 base, with 10 bases remaining between them. The CDR3 spans 15 residues. CDR3 nucleotides: TGTGCCAGCAGTTTAAGGGAGGGGGGCACAGATACGCAGTATTTT. Amino acids: CASSLREGGTDTQYF.

This clonotype was found a few times. The V call is TRBV12-3 or TRBV12-4, the J call TRBJ2-1, with 9 bases identical to TRBD1. V lost 7 bases to trimming and J lost 6 bases; unmatched junction nucleotides: 7. The CDR3 has 14 residues. CDR3 protein: CASTRTGEGNEQFF. The CDR3 coding sequence is TGTGCCAGCACTCGGACAGGGGAGGGCAATGAGCAGTTCTTC.

The CDR3 here is CASSQESEGFGGELFF. DNA of the CDR3: TGCGCCAGCAGCCAAGAATCCGAAGGCTTCGGCGGGGAGCTGTTTTTT. The chain links TRBV4-1 to TRBJ2-2; no clear D. The length of the CDR3 is 16 residues. CDR1 is MGHRA, CDR2 YSYEKL, per germline. The V gene lost 0 bases and the J gene lost 7 bases, with 15 bases spanning the gap.

The count of this clonotype is one. The V gene is TRBV20-1, the J gene TRBJ2-3, with TRBD2 matching over 11 bases. CDR1 is DFQATT, CDR2 SNEGSKA, per germline (reference sequence). The CDR3 is 15 residues long. The ends lost 5 bases at V and 1 base at J; junction bases unmatched: 5. DNA for the CDR3: TGCAGTGCTGCGACTAGCGGGGTCGGCACAGATACGCAGTATTTT. Protein sequence: CSAATSGVGTDTQYF.

The V call is TRBV10-3, the J call TRBJ2-1, with 8 bases aligning to TRBD1. V was clipped by 4 bases and J by 5 bases; unmatched bases: 13. Germline-derived CDR1 and CDR2 are ENHRY and SYGVKD. CDR3 length: 17 residues. The CDR3 is CAISGVMRQGQDNEQFF. In nucleotides, the CDR3 is TGTGCCATCAGTGGAGTGATGAGACAGGGGCAAGACAATGAGCAGTTCTTC.

This chain connects TRBV12-3 or TRBV12-4 to TRBJ1-6, with 7 nucleotides matching TRBD1. The CDR3 covers 12 residues. V trimming: 5 bases; J trimming: 11 bases; junction bases outside the gene matches: 3. The CDR3 bases are TGTGCCAGCAGTCAGGGGGGGACACCCCTCCACTTT. Protein sequence: CASSQGGTPLHF.

This rearrangement joins TRBV9 to TRBJ1-6; 7 bases line up with TRBD1. V shed 3 bases and J 6 bases; nucleotides not matched to a gene: 6. Germline V gene data show CDR1 as SGDLS and CDR2 as YYNGEE. This CDR3 is built from 15 residues. CDR3 in DNA: TGTGCCAGCAGCGCTCGGGACAGCCCTAATTCACCCCTCCACTTT. It translates to CASSARDSPNSPLHF.

The chain recombines TRBV28 with TRBJ2-7; D call uncertain. The CDR3 covers 16 residues. Germline V gene data show CDR1 as MDHEN and CDR2 as SYDVKM. V dropped 2 bases and J dropped 0 bases, with 14 bases sitting between them. CDR3 nucleotides: TGTGCCAGCAGTTTACTCGGTGAATATCCCTCCTACGAGCAGTACTTC. Amino acid sequence: CASSLLGEYPSYEQYF. The variable domain in full, with the rest retrieved from reference TRBV28 and TRBJ2-7, is DVKVTQSSRYLVKRTGEKVFLECVQDMDHENMFWYRQDPGLGLRLIYFSYDVKMKEKGDIPEGYSVSREKKERFSLILESASTNQTSMYLCASSLLGEYPSYEQYFGPGTRLTVT.

The sample holds a few counts of this clonotype. The J gene is TRBJ2-1, the V gene TRBV7-2, with D perhaps TRBD1 (6 bases). CDR3 length equals 14 residues. In germline, CDR1 is SGHTA, CDR2 FQGNSA. Trimming shortened V by 5 bases and J by 7 bases, and 15 bases separated the two germline ends. The CDR3 nucleotides read TGTGCCAGCAGCACTTCCCGGGACATAAATGAGCAGTTCTTC. This sequence encodes CASSTSRDINEQFF.

This clonotype turned up a few times. This chain connects TRBV6-2 or TRBV6-3 to TRBJ2-4; 7 nucleotides align to TRBD2. The CDR3 is 11 residues long. Trimming at V came to 6 bases and at J to 13 bases, leaving 6 bases not matched to a gene. Germline lookup yields CDR1 MNHEY and CDR2 SVGEGT. DNA of the CDR3: TGTGCCAGCAGCCAGACTAGCTTACAGTACTTC. Translated: CASSQTSLQYF.

This clonotype was picked up one time. The rearrangement joins TRBV29-1 to TRBJ2-3; 7 bases match TRBD2. There are 14 residues in the CDR3. Germline V CDR1 and CDR2: SQVTM, ANQGSEA. V trimming: 0 bases; J trimming: 8 bases; junction bases outside the gene matches: 8. CDR3 residues: CSVEDLATGGTQYF. The CDR3 nucleotides are TGCAGCGTTGAAGATCTTGCAACGGGGGGTACGCAGTATTTT.

On this clonotype itself: One junction end does not reproduce the germline sequence, and a read error may be involved. V is TRBV11-2 and J is TRBJ2-3; tentative D call: TRBD1 (6 bases). Germline V gene sequence: CDR1 SGHAT, CDR2 FQNNGV. The CDR3 has 17 residues. The CDR3 sequence: CASSLGGQSSATGTQYF. The CDR3 DNA is TGTGCCAGCAGCTTAGGTGGACAGTCCTCGGCCACAGGTACGCAGTATTTT.

V gene TRBV20-1 combines with J gene TRBJ2-1; 8 bases line up with TRBD1. V shed 3 bases, J shed 6 bases, and the junction held 10 bases outside the gene matches. The CDR3 runs to 15 residues. Per germline, CDR1 DFQATT and CDR2 SNEGSKA (reference sequence). The CDR3 DNA follows: TGCAGTGCTAGGCGGGGCCAGGGGGCCGCCAATGAGCAGTTCTTC. This encodes CSARRGQGAANEQFF.

Remarks on this clonotype: One end of the junction is discordant with germline, which a read error may explain. The chain carries TRBV9 and TRBJ2-1; a possible D gene is TRBD1 (6 bases). This CDR3 region has 16 residues. In germline, CDR1 is SGDLS, CDR2 YYNGEE. The CDR3 DNA reads TGTACCAGCAGCTTGAAGGGGGTGAGCTCCTACAATGAGCAGTTCTTC. Protein: CTSSLKGVSSYNEQFF.

Remarks on this clonotype: One junction end disagrees with the germline gene, perhaps due to a read error. The chain employs TRBV5-1 and TRBJ2-1; TRBD2 matches at 10 bases. The germline V gene has CDR1 SGHRS and CDR2 YFSETQ. The CDR3 covers 18 residues. This chain's CDR3 is CASSHVSGGPFSYNGQFF. The CDR3 DNA follows: TGCGCCAGCAGCCACGTTAGCGGGGGGCCCTTCTCCTACAATGGGCAGTTCTTC.

This chain joins TRBV3-1 and TRBJ2-4; 12 positions match TRBD2. The end of the DNA fits TRBJ2-7 better, so the J call may be wrong. Germline CDR1 reads LGHDT; CDR2 reads YNNKEL (reference sequence). The CDR3 runs to 15 residues. The CDR3 here is CASSFRLAGVYEQYF. As DNA, the CDR3 is TGTGCCAGCAGTTTCCGACTAGCGGGAGTCTACGAGCAGTACTTC.

J is TRBJ2-3 and V is TRBV7-2, with unresolved D. The CDR3 has 16 residues. V lost 2 bases, J lost 4 bases, and 16 bases lay in between. From germline, CDR1 is SGHTA and CDR2 FQGNSA. CDR3 region: CASSLLGPTGADTQYF. The CDR3 region has the DNA TGTGCCAGCAGCTTATTAGGGCCGACTGGCGCAGATACGCAGTATTTT.

This clonotype was observed a few times. The chain is built from TRBV6-1 and TRBJ2-7, with TRBD1 as a possible D gene (6 bases). The J call is uncertain, as TRBJ2-5 better fits the DNA end. CDR1 and CDR2 from the germline V gene are MNHNS and SASEGT. The CDR3 is 15 amino acids. The CDR3 sequence: CASTYLLGGVETQYF. The CDR3 DNA is TGTGCCAGCACATACCTACTAGGGGGTGTGGAGACCCAGTACTTC.

This clonotype turned up a few times. The V gene is TRBV2, the J gene TRBJ2-1; unclear D gene. In germline, CDR1 is SNHLY, CDR2 FYNNEI. V lost 2 bases and J 10 bases, leaving 6 bases between the germline ends. The CDR3 runs to 11 residues. Here the CDR3 reads CASSEWGEQFF. The CDR3 DNA reads TGTGCCAGCAGTGAATGGGGAGAGCAGTTCTTC.

About this clonotype: This may stem from a read error, because a much larger clone lies one nucleotide away. The genes are TRBV18 and TRBJ2-7; D perhaps matches TRBD2 (6 bases). V was cut by 6 bases and J by 7 bases, with 19 bases left in between. CDR1 KGHSH and CDR2 LQKENI come from the germline V gene. The CDR3 sequence is 14 residues long. This CDR3 is CASSVRGLKREQYF. The CDR3 nucleotides are TGTGCCAGCTCGGTAAGGGGACTCAAGAGGGAGCAGTACTTC.